A single sample gave rise to the 24 T cell receptor beta chains below, sequenced in a study of blood T cell repertoires in COVID-19. Profiling relied on immunoSEQ multiplex PCR, and the TCRdb table lists in-frame clones only, not all of them. The sample has approximately 350,000 clones; 89% are singletons. Input material: peripheral blood. The receptors were gathered from a woman aged 25 to 39 with COVID-19, enrolled during active disease.

DNA for the CDR3: TGTGCCAGTAGTATAGGAACAGGAGCCCATCAGCCCCAGCATTTT. This gives the protein CASSIGTGAHQPQHF. The chain carries TRBV19 and TRBJ1-5; a weak D match, TRBD1 (5 bases). There are 15 residues in the CDR3. The germline V and J ends were trimmed by 1 base and 5 bases, with 12 bases remaining between them. Germline CDR1 is LNHDA and CDR2 is SQIVND (reference sequence).

The V and J genes are TRBV19 and TRBJ1-2, with D perhaps matching TRBD1 (5 bases). Germline V CDR1 and CDR2: LNHDA, SQIVND (reference sequence). The CDR3 sequence is 16 residues long. Trimming took 7 bases from V and 1 from J, leaving 19 bases between them. CDR3 sequence: CASTPGGGNYNYGYTF. In DNA, the CDR3 is TGTGCCAGTACCCCCGGGGGGGGGAATTATAACTATGGCTACACCTTC.

The chain is built from TRBV2 and TRBJ2-7, with 7 bases matching TRBD1. Looked up from germline, CDR1 is SNHLY and CDR2 is FYNNEI. The CDR3 length is 17 residues. Trimming took 0 bases from V and 6 from J; bases not matched to a gene: 14. The CDR3 protein is CASSEAAQGTGVVEQYV. For the CDR3, the DNA is TGTGCCAGCAGTGAAGCAGCCCAGGGAACAGGGGTCGTCGAGCAGTACGTC.

This clone was seen ten or more times. The V and J genes are TRBV24-1 and TRBJ2-2; 9 bases fit TRBD1. Germline values: CDR1 KGHDR, CDR2 SFDVKD. With V trimmed by 8 bases and J by 3 bases, 3 bases remained unmatched. The CDR3 runs to 14 residues. The CDR3 here is CATKGDRDTGELFF. CDR3 nucleotide sequence: TGTGCCACCAAAGGGGACAGGGACACCGGGGAGCTGTTTTTT.

V and J are TRBV5-1 and TRBJ2-3, with 8 bases that match TRBD2. This CDR3 region has 15 residues. Germline CDR1 is SGHRS and CDR2 is YFSETQ. The ends lost 5 bases at V and 0 bases at J; junction bases unmatched: 5. In DNA form, the CDR3 reads TGCGCCAGCAGTACAATAGCGGGGAGCACAGATACGCAGTATTTT. Residues: CASSTIAGSTDTQYF.

The CDR3 region is CSAEGGEHRFF. For the CDR3, the DNA is TGCAGTGCTGAAGGGGGCGAACATCGGTTCTTC. V gene TRBV20-1 combines with J gene TRBJ2-1, with 7 bases aligning to TRBD1. Losses at the gene ends were 5 bases for V and 15 bases for J; bases not matched to a gene: 10. Looked up from germline, CDR1 is DFQATT and CDR2 is SNEGSKA (reference sequence). CDR3 length: 11 amino acids.

This chain joins TRBV10-3 and TRBJ2-5; 8 bases line up with TRBD1. Per germline, CDR1 ENHRY and CDR2 SYGVKD. This CDR3 has 13 amino acids. V dropped 5 bases and J dropped 5; count of bases not matched to a gene: 4. The CDR3 sequence: CAISSQGAETQYF. DNA of the CDR3: TGTGCCATCAGTTCGCAGGGGGCTGAGACCCAGTACTTC.

The V gene is TRBV14, the J gene TRBJ1-2; D gene ambiguous. Trimming removed 4 bases from V and 7 bases from J, with 13 bases in between. In germline, CDR1 is SGHDN, CDR2 FVKESK. The CDR3 is 13 residues long. CDR3: CASSPFRVLGYTF. For the CDR3, the DNA is TGTGCCAGCAGCCCGTTCCGGGTCCTTGGCTACACCTTC. Full variable domain (missing parts from reference TRBV14 and TRBJ1-2): EAGVTQFPSHSVIEKGQTVTLRCDPISGHDNLYWYRRVMGKEIKFLLHFVKESKQDESGMPNNRFLAERTGGTYSTLKVQPAELEDSGVYFCASSPFRVLGYTFGSGTRLTVV.

This clone came up once. The chain joins TRBV7-2 to TRBJ2-7, with D perhaps TRBD1 (5 bases). Between the trimmed V and J ends, which lost 5 bases and 0 bases, there was a span of 14 bases. CDR1 is SGHTA, CDR2 FQGNSA, per germline. This CDR3 region has 15 residues. CDR3 residues: CASSPMAGISYEQYF. CDR3 in DNA: TGTGCCAGCAGCCCCATGGCAGGGATCTCCTACGAGCAGTACTTC.

The V call is TRBV12-3 or TRBV12-4, the J call TRBJ2-1; D is unresolved. V dropped 5 bases and J dropped 2 bases, with 4 bases sitting between them. The CDR3 extends over 12 amino acids. This chain's CDR3 is CASSITYNEQFF. As DNA, the CDR3 is TGTGCCAGCAGTATTACCTACAATGAGCAGTTCTTC.

This chain connects TRBV7-6 to TRBJ2-7; 10 bases agree with TRBD2. The junction had 8 bases not matched to a gene; V was cut back by 5 bases and J by 4 bases. The V gene's germline CDR1 is SGHVS and CDR2 FNYEAQ. This CDR3 is built from 15 residues. The CDR3, as DNA: TGTGCCAGCAGCCCCAGCGGGGGGGCCTCATACGAGCAGTACTTC. It yields the protein CASSPSGGASYEQYF.

This clone was counted ten times or more. V and J are TRBV5-5 and TRBJ1-2; 8 bases are a match to TRBD1. V shed 0 bases, J shed 1 base, and the junction held 5 bases outside the gene matches. The CDR3 sequence is 16 residues long. Germline V gene sequence: CDR1 SGHKS, CDR2 YYEKEE (reference sequence). The DNA of the CDR3 is TGTGCCAGCAGCTTGGGACCGGGACAGGTTAACTATGGCTACACCTTC. This translates into CASSLGPGQVNYGYTF.

The J gene is TRBJ1-6, the V gene TRBV5-1, with 10 bases fitting TRBD1. Germline CDR1 reads SGHRS; CDR2 reads YFSETQ. CDR3 length equals 16 residues. The V segment lost 4 bases and the J segment 5 bases; nucleotides outside the gene matches: 6. In nucleotides, the CDR3 is TGCGCCAGCAGCCCGGGACAGGGGAATAATAATTCACCCCTCCACTTT. Protein sequence: CASSPGQGNNNSPLHF.

The count of this clone is one. The chain joins TRBV2 to TRBJ1-5; D is perhaps TRBD1 (6 bases). Germline V gives CDR1 SNHLY, CDR2 FYNNEI. Trimming removed 4 bases from V and 3 bases from J, with 16 bases in between. The CDR3 has 16 residues. The CDR3 nucleotides are TGTGCCAGCAGTGTACTTCCGGCAGGGGACAATCAGCCCCAGCATTTT. Its translation: CASSVLPAGDNQPQHF.

V and J are TRBV15 and TRBJ1-6; TRBD1 might be the D (6 bases). The CDR3 consists of 18 residues. The germline V gene has CDR1 LNHNV and CDR2 YYDKDF (reference sequence). V lost 5 bases, J lost 6 bases, and 23 bases lay in between. The chain's CDR3 is CATSGQEWAGAINSPLHF. In nucleotides, the CDR3 is TGTGCCACCAGCGGGCAGGAGTGGGCAGGGGCGATTAATTCACCCCTCCACTTT. Based on the CDR3 plus reference TRBV15 and TRBJ1-6, the full variable domain is DAMVIQNPRYQVTQFGKPVTLSCSQTLNHNVMYWYQQKSSQAPKLLFHYYDKDFNNEADTPDNFQSRRPNTSFCFLDIRSPGLGDTAMYLCATSGQEWAGAINSPLHFGNGTRLTVT.

The V gene is TRBV21-1, the J gene TRBJ1-2. TRBV21-1 is marked as a pseudogene. CDR3 size: 12 residues. The CDR3: CPARACLYGYTF. The DNA of the CDR3 is TGTCCGGCGCGGGCGTGCCTCTATGGCTACACCTTC.

The chain couples TRBV6-5 to TRBJ2-7; 11 positions match TRBD1. Germline CDR1 and CDR2: MNHEY and SVGAGI. Trimming cost V 6 bases and J 4 bases; bases outside gene matches: 8. This CDR3 spans 15 amino acids. The CDR3 spells CASRLWTGGLYEQYF. The CDR3 DNA reads TGTGCCAGCAGACTATGGACAGGGGGCCTATACGAGCAGTACTTC.

The V and J genes are TRBV7-2 and TRBJ2-1, with a tentative D call TRBD2 (6 bases). V gave up 5 bases and J gave up 6 bases, with 11 bases separating them. Germline V CDR1 and CDR2: SGHTA, FQGNSA. The CDR3 extends over 13 amino acids. The CDR3 here is CASSGQTSNEQFF. Here the CDR3 DNA reads TGTGCCAGCAGCGGCCAGACTAGCAATGAGCAGTTCTTC.

This chain links TRBV5-6 with TRBJ1-5; the D is unclear. The V end lost 2 bases, the J end lost 1 base, and 13 bases lay between the germline ends. Germline V lookup: CDR1 SGHDT, CDR2 YYEEEE. This CDR3 comprises 16 residues. CDR3 loop: CASSFKREWSNQPQHF. The CDR3 DNA reads as TGTGCCAGCAGCTTTAAGAGGGAATGGAGCAATCAGCCCCAGCATTTT.

This clone was counted a few times. The chain joins TRBV7-2 to TRBJ1-6; the D is unclear. Germline V gene sequence: CDR1 SGHTA, CDR2 FQGNSA. The CDR3 runs to 15 residues. V was shortened by 5 bases and J by 7 bases, with 15 bases between the two germline ends. CDR3 coding DNA: TGTGCCAGCAGCGCCAATGGTGGTACAAATTCACCCCTCCACTTT. Its protein is CASSANGGTNSPLHF.

This clone appeared a few times. This sequence joins TRBV6-5 and TRBJ2-7; tentative D call: TRBD1 (6 bases). In germline, CDR1 is MNHEY, CDR2 SVGAGI. Between the trimmed V and J ends, which lost 6 bases and 5 bases, there was a span of 14 bases. CDR3 length equals 13 residues. The DNA of the CDR3 is TGTGCCAGCAGATCCACAGGGTCGGACGAGCAGTACGTC. It encodes CASRSTGSDEQYV.

The chain is built from TRBV10-1 and TRBJ2-3; weak D call: TRBD1 (6 bases). V gave up 10 bases and J gave up 0 bases, with 17 bases separating them. Per the germline V gene, CDR1 is WNHNN and CDR2 is SYGVQD (reference sequence). The CDR3 extends over 15 amino acids. The CDR3 bases are TGCGCCACAGGCCCAGGGGATACTAGCACAGATACGCAGTATTTT. Translating gives CATGPGDTSTDTQYF.

The chain recombines TRBV6-2 or TRBV6-3 with TRBJ2-5; TRBD2 matches 11 bases. The CDR3 sequence is 16 residues long. Losses at the gene ends were 4 bases for V and 3 bases for J; bases not matched to a gene: 7. Germline CDR1 reads MNHEY; CDR2 reads SVGEGT. The CDR3 DNA reads as TGTGCCAGCAGTTCCCCTAGCGGGGGGACCGAAGAGACCCAGTACTTC. Its translation is CASSSPSGGTEETQYF.

The chain is built from TRBV6-1 and TRBJ2-3, with a weak D call TRBD2 (5 bases). CDR3 length: 14 amino acids. Germline lookup yields CDR1 MNHNS and CDR2 SASEGT. V was trimmed by 2 bases and J by 3 bases, leaving 9 bases between them. The DNA of the CDR3 is TGTGCCAGCAGTGAAAATGAGGGAACAGATACGCAGTATTTT. Translated, it gives CASSENEGTDTQYF.